The 5 T cell receptor beta chains below come from one sample, sequenced in a study of Graves' ophthalmopathy and Graves' hyperthyroidism. The sequenced template was RNA, covering the TCR beta CDR3 region. Second-round multiplex PCR came after a first-round RT-PCR that employed HTBI primers. Each CDR3 protein gets one entry after TCRdb re-called the multiplex PCR reads with MiXCR. The table lists roughly 610,000 distinct CDR3 sequences, around a fifth of them singletons, with approximately 6.9% in the top ten. The sequenced sample consisted of peripheral blood. Every receptor here comes from a woman between 18 and 29 years old with stable Graves' hyperthyroidism. Some clones in this sample may be carry-over from other donors' samples.

This clonotype was picked up many times. The V and J genes are TRBV2 and TRBJ1-3; D unresolved. Germline-derived CDR1 and CDR2 are SNHLY and FYNNEI. The CDR3 loop spans 15 amino acids. Between the trimmed V and J ends, which lost 2 bases and 0 bases, there was a span of 8 bases. The CDR3 DNA sequence: TGTGCCAGCAGTGAAAGGCTGAACTCTGGAAACACCATATATTTT. Translated, it gives CASSERLNSGNTIYF.

This clonotype was seen many times. The rearrangement uses TRBV6-1 and TRBJ2-7; perhaps TRBD1 as D (5 bases). Per the germline V gene, CDR1 is MNHNS and CDR2 is SASEGT. Trimming left V 0 bases short and J 0 bases short, with 9 bases between. This CDR3 region has 15 residues. CDR3 nucleotide sequence: TGTGCCAGCAGTGAAGCTAAGGGGTTCTCCTACGAGCAGTACTTC. This sequence encodes CASSEAKGFSYEQYF.

This clonotype showed up many times. This rearrangement joins TRBV5-1 to TRBJ1-2, with unresolved D. The CDR3 has 15 amino acids. Trimming cost V 7 bases and J 8 bases, with 24 bases left between them. CDR1 SGHRS and CDR2 YFSETQ come from the germline V gene. The CDR3 loop reads CASGEGFAGLGGYTF. CDR3 coding DNA: TGCGCCAGCGGAGAAGGGTTTGCGGGTTTAGGAGGCTACACCTTC.

This clonotype was observed at least ten times. The chain combines TRBV30 with TRBJ1-1; no definite D call. This CDR3 has 14 amino acids. The germline V gene encodes CDR1 GTSNPN and CDR2 SVGIG (reference sequence). V was clipped by 3 bases and J by 0 bases, with 11 bases between them. For the CDR3, the DNA is TGTGCCTGGAGGGTCGCAGGAGTGAACACTGAAGCTTTCTTT. Residues: CAWRVAGVNTEAFF.

The chain employs TRBV30 and TRBJ1-6; TRBD1 matches at 7 bases. Trimming cost V 2 bases and J 8 bases; bases outside gene matches: 6. Germline loops: CDR1 GTSNPN, CDR2 SVGIG (reference sequence). The CDR3 contains 14 residues. The CDR3: CAWSSGTVDSPLHF. The CDR3 DNA is TGTGCCTGGAGTTCCGGGACAGTGGATTCACCCCTCCACTTT.